This note documents a single TCR beta chain sequence. This sample is drawn from a study of technical replicates of blood from a handful of donors. V trimming: 3 bases; J trimming: 5 bases; junction bases outside the gene matches: 10. This CDR3 is built from 17 residues. Germline V gene lookup returns CDR1 PRHDT and CDR2 FYEKMQ (reference sequence). Generated by immunoSEQ multiplex PCR, the TCRdb table keeps only in-frame clones and is missing some. The sample records about 78,000 clones, 90% to 95% being singletons. The receptor comes from a human donor in good health. Sequenced input: T cells isolated from PBMCs. The V call is TRBV13, the J call TRBJ2-5; 12 positions match TRBD1. CDR3 bases: TGTGCCAGCAGCTTGTCGTTCCGGGACAGGGGGCATGAGACCCAGTACTTC. The encoded protein is CASSLSFRDRGHETQYF.